Below are 15 T cell receptor beta chains sequenced from a single sample in a study of blood T cell repertoires in COVID-19. Some clones are missing from TCRdb's copy, which holds only in-frame ones; the method was immunoSEQ multiplex PCR. The sample records approximately 210,000 clones, around four fifths being singletons. The sample was peripheral blood. The source is a woman older than 75 with COVID-19, enrolled during active disease.

This clone was picked up a small number of times. The V and J genes are TRBV11-2 and TRBJ2-1; TRBD2 matches 10 bases. Unmatched junction bases numbered 6, after V lost 6 bases and J lost 1 base. CDR1 and CDR2 (germline): SGHAT, FQNNGV. The CDR3 is 16 residues long. The CDR3 loop reads CASSLLAGTSYNEQFF. Written as DNA, the CDR3 is TGTGCCAGCAGTTTACTAGCGGGGACTTCCTACAATGAGCAGTTCTTC.

V and J are TRBV12-3 or TRBV12-4 and TRBJ2-5, with D unclear. The CDR3 length is 12 residues. Trimming left V 5 bases short and J 9 bases short, with 13 bases between. CDR3 in DNA: TGTGCCAGCAGTCCTTCCCTTCCCCCCCAGTACTTC. Translating it yields CASSPSLPPQYF.

The genes are TRBV6-2 or TRBV6-3 and TRBJ1-4, with D unresolved. CDR3 length equals 12 residues. Germline V lookup: CDR1 MNHEY, CDR2 SVGEGT. V lost 5 bases to trimming and J lost 5 bases, with 6 bases between them. This chain's CDR3 is CASSTGNEKLFF. The CDR3 DNA reads TGTGCCAGCAGTACGGGGAATGAAAAACTGTTTTTT.

The chain is built from TRBV5-1 and TRBJ2-7; TRBD1 is a possible D gene (6 bases). The CDR3 has 15 amino acids. The V and J ends lost 4 bases and 3 bases respectively, with 17 bases between them. From germline, CDR1 is SGHRS and CDR2 YFSETQ. CDR3 nucleotide sequence: TGCGCCAGCAGCACCAGGGGAACCCCCATCTACGAGCAGTACTTC. This codes for CASSTRGTPIYEQYF.

The chain links TRBV19 to TRBJ1-3, with 7 bases fitting TRBD1. The CDR3 extends over 14 amino acids. Germline CDR1 is LNHDA and CDR2 is SQIVND (reference sequence). Trimming at V came to 7 bases and at J to 2 bases, leaving 5 bases not matched to a gene. The CDR3 loop is CASTSTGTGNTIYF. CDR3 sequence (DNA): TGTGCCAGTACCTCGACAGGGACTGGAAACACCATATATTTT.

This chain links TRBV28 with TRBJ1-2; 7 bases fit TRBD1. J lost 10 bases, V lost 6 bases, and 11 bases had no gene match. Germline CDR1 is MDHEN and CDR2 is SYDVKM. This CDR3 has 13 amino acids. Written as DNA, the CDR3 is TGTGCCAGCAGCCTACTATCGACAGGGAACTACACCTTC. Its protein is CASSLLSTGNYTF.

V usage is TRBV2 and J usage is TRBJ1-4; TRBD1 matches at 9 bases. CDR1 and CDR2 from the germline V gene are SNHLY and FYNNEI. The V gene end was trimmed by 5 bases and the J gene end by 8 bases; junction bases not matched to a gene: 6. The CDR3 length is 14 residues. CDR3 sequence (DNA): TGTGCCAGCAGTTACAGGGGGCGTGAGGAAAAACTGTTTTTT. Its protein is CASSYRGREEKLFF.

The table lists this clone with a count of one. This chain uses TRBV2 with TRBJ1-2; TRBD1 is a possible D gene (6 bases). V was clipped by 6 bases and J by 2 bases, with 16 bases between them. The V gene's germline CDR1 is SNHLY and CDR2 FYNNEI. The CDR3 spans 15 residues. Here the CDR3 DNA reads TGTGCCAGCAGCGGGGGGACACCACGAAACTATGGCTACACCTTC. This gives the protein CASSGGTPRNYGYTF.

The gene calls are TRBV19 and TRBJ1-2; D gene ambiguous. V was pared by 6 bases and J by 1 base, with 9 bases between. The CDR3 covers 13 residues. Germline loops: CDR1 LNHDA, CDR2 SQIVND (reference sequence). CDR3 nucleotide sequence: TGTGCCAGTAGCGGGTTGAGTAACTATGGCTACACCTTC. This gives the protein CASSGLSNYGYTF.

V gene TRBV24-1 combines with J gene TRBJ1-5; D unclear. The germline V and J ends were trimmed by 5 bases and 1 base, with 5 bases remaining between them. CDR3 length equals 13 residues. Germline V gene sequence: CDR1 KGHDR, CDR2 SFDVKD. The CDR3 bases are TGTGCCACCAGTGCCTCCAGCAATCAGCCCCAGCATTTT. Translated: CATSASSNQPQHF.

The rearrangement uses TRBV7-8 and TRBJ1-2; a weak D match, TRBD1 (6 bases). There are 19 residues in the CDR3. With 0 bases removed from V and 4 bases from J, the gap between germline ends came to 24 bases. CDR1 is SGHVS, CDR2 FQNEAQ, per germline. CDR3 in DNA: TGTGCCAGCAGCTTAGCGGAGGATTTCCGGGACATCGGATTCTATGGCTACACCTTC. Translating it yields CASSLAEDFRDIGFYGYTF. Full variable domain (remainder filled in from reference TRBV7-8 and TRBJ1-2): GAGVSQSPRYKVAKRGQDVALRCDPISGHVSLFWYQQALGQGPEFLTYFQNEAQLDKSGLPSDRFFAERPEGSVSTLKIQRTQQEDSAVYLCASSLAEDFRDIGFYGYTFGSGTRLTVV.

The genes are TRBV5-5 and TRBJ1-2; TRBD1 might be the D (6 bases). Looked up from germline, CDR1 is SGHKS and CDR2 is YYEKEE (reference sequence). The V end lost 0 bases, the J end lost 0 bases, and 12 bases lay between the germline ends. The CDR3 is made up of 16 amino acids. CDR3 sequence: CASSLVGGSSNYGYTF. In DNA, the CDR3 is TGTGCCAGCAGCTTGGTAGGGGGATCCTCTAACTATGGCTACACCTTC.

The V gene is TRBV18, the J gene TRBJ2-7; maybe TRBD1 (6 bases). The CDR3 runs 12 residues. Trimming shortened V by 5 bases and J by 3 bases, and 8 bases separated the two germline ends. From germline, CDR1 is KGHSH and CDR2 LQKENI. The DNA of the CDR3 is TGTGCCAGCTCAGGACAGAACTACGAGCAGTACGTC. It specifies CASSGQNYEQYV.

V and J are TRBV6-5 and TRBJ2-7, with 8 bases that match TRBD1. Germline CDR1 MNHEY, CDR2 SVGAGI. This CDR3 region has 15 residues. The trim removed 2 bases at V and 4 bases at J, leaving 7 bases unmatched. The CDR3 region is CASSYTAGGAYEQYV. Written as DNA, the CDR3 is TGTGCCAGCAGTTACACCGCAGGGGGCGCTTACGAGCAGTACGTC.

The chain links TRBV5-1 to TRBJ2-3; 10 bases align to TRBD1. V lost 4 bases and J lost 1; bases outside the gene matches: 3. CDR3 length equals 15 residues. The germline gives CDR1 SGHRS, CDR2 YFSETQ. The CDR3 DNA follows: TGCGCCAGCAGCACCGGGACAGGGGGCACAGATACGCAGTATTTT. This encodes CASSTGTGGTDTQYF.